This T cell receptor beta chain was captured by sequencing in a study of high-grade serous ovarian cancer treatment subgroups. Whole-study findings and limits: These tumor repertoires lack spatial information from bulk sequencing.

The assay was immunoSEQ multiplex PCR, and TCRdb's table has in-frame clones only and misses some. The table lists 9,500 to 15,000 clones, roughly 85% of them singletons. The tumor samples were collected prior to definitive surgery or chemotherapy. Germline assignment: CDR1 SGHAT and CDR2 FQDESV (reference sequence). V was cut by 6 bases and J by 0 bases, with 11 bases left in between. The CDR3 has 14 amino acids. About this clone itself: Its cognate antigen is unknown.

The sample was tumor tissue. The V gene is TRBV11-1, the J gene TRBJ1-1; D is ambiguous. This TCR was recovered from a human donor with high-grade serous ovarian cancer. The CDR3 reads CASREAALNTEAFF. DNA of the CDR3: TGTGCCAGCAGAGAAGCAGCCTTGAACACTGAAGCTTTCTTT.